A single sample gave rise to the 14 T cell receptor beta chains below, sequenced in a study of blood T cell repertoires in COVID-19. The method was immunoSEQ multiplex PCR; TCRdb's version includes in-frame clones alone and lacks a portion of them. The table records around 200,000 clones, around nine tenths of them present only once. Sequenced input: peripheral blood. Every receptor here comes from a woman under 30 who had recovered from COVID-19.

The rearrangement uses TRBV7-6 and TRBJ1-1, with 7 bases that match TRBD1. Per germline, CDR1 SGHVS and CDR2 FNYEAQ. The CDR3 extends over 16 amino acids. Trimming took 2 bases from V and 4 from J; bases not matched to a gene: 10. The CDR3 loop is CASSLMSGGSGTEAFF. For the CDR3, the DNA is TGTGCCAGCAGCTTAATGTCAGGGGGAAGCGGCACTGAAGCTTTCTTT. The complete variable domain, with remaining parts taken from reference TRBV7-6 and TRBJ1-1, reads GAGVSQSPRYKVTKRGQDVALRCDPISGHVSLYWYRQALGQGPEFLTYFNYEAQQDKSGLPNDRFSAERPEGSISTLTIQRTEQRDSAMYRCASSLMSGGSGTEAFFGQGTRLTVV.

The V gene is TRBV20-1, the J gene TRBJ2-4; 11 nucleotides line up with TRBD2. Germline CDR1 and CDR2: DFQATT and SNEGSKA (reference sequence). The junction had 8 bases not matched to a gene; V was cut back by 3 bases and J by 7 bases. There are 15 residues in the CDR3. As DNA, the CDR3 is TGCAGTGCTAGTACGGTAGCGGGGGGGCCGAACATTCAGTACTTC. This gives the protein CSASTVAGGPNIQYF.

V usage is TRBV2 and J usage is TRBJ2-2, with D possibly TRBD1 on 5 matching bases. The CDR3 is 13 amino acids. V shed 7 bases and J shed 5 bases, with 11 bases lying between them. The V gene's germline CDR1 is SNHLY and CDR2 FYNNEI. The CDR3 nucleotides read TGTGCCAGCACCAGGGATTGGACCGGGGAGCTGTTTTTT. Its translation: CASTRDWTGELFF.

The chain employs TRBV11-2 and TRBJ2-5, with a possible D match to TRBD1 (6 bases). CDR1 SGHAT and CDR2 FQNNGV come from the germline V gene. This CDR3 is 14 amino acids long. The germline V and J ends were trimmed by 1 base and 5 bases, with 11 bases remaining between them. The DNA for the CDR3 is TGTGCCAGCAGCTTAGGAGCAGGGGTGGAGACCCAGTACTTC. It specifies CASSLGAGVETQYF.

V usage is TRBV19 and J usage is TRBJ2-5; D is undetermined. The V and J ends lost 3 bases and 3 bases respectively, with 17 bases between them. The germline V gene has CDR1 LNHDA and CDR2 SQIVND (reference sequence). The CDR3 loop spans 16 amino acids. The CDR3 spells CASSIRRSGYEETQYF. In nucleotides, the CDR3 is TGTGCCAGTAGTATCCGAAGGTCGGGTTACGAAGAGACCCAGTACTTC.

J is TRBJ1-2 and V is TRBV18, with 9 bases identical to TRBD1. Per germline, CDR1 KGHSH and CDR2 LQKENI. V was clipped by 3 bases and J by 5 bases; unmatched bases: 7. The CDR3 is 15 residues long. This CDR3 reads CASSPSRTGEYGYTF. CDR3 in DNA: TGTGCCAGCTCACCCAGTCGGACAGGGGAATATGGCTACACCTTC.

The chain links TRBV11-2 to TRBJ2-3; TRBD2 agrees at 13 bases. Germline trimming cut 3 bases from V and 5 bases from J; bases unmatched to any gene: 5. The CDR3 length is 16 residues. Germline-derived CDR1 and CDR2 are SGHAT and FQNNGV. The CDR3 region has the DNA TGTGCCAGCAGCTTCGGACTAGCGGGAGCGATAGATACGCAGTATTTT. This translates into CASSFGLAGAIDTQYF.

The chain couples TRBV7-2 to TRBJ2-3; 13 positions agree with TRBD2. This CDR3 is 14 amino acids long. The germline V gene has CDR1 SGHTA and CDR2 FQGNSA. J lost 5 bases, V lost 6 bases, and 2 bases had no gene match. The CDR3 nucleotides are TGTGCCAGCAGTACTAGCGGGGGGGGAGATACGCAGTATTTT. It translates to CASSTSGGGDTQYF.

Only a few counts were recorded for this clone. The genes are TRBV6-5 and TRBJ1-6, with 9 bases fitting TRBD1. V shed 6 bases and J 8 bases; nucleotides not matched to a gene: 5. CDR1 and CDR2 from the germline V gene are MNHEY and SVGAGI. The CDR3 is 14 residues long. The CDR3 nucleotides read TGTGCCAGCAGAACAGGGGGCGCAGATTCACCCCTCCACTTT. This gives the protein CASRTGGADSPLHF.

The J gene is TRBJ2-1, the V gene TRBV7-2, with D tentatively TRBD2 (7 bases). Per the germline V gene, CDR1 is SGHTA and CDR2 is FQGNSA. Trimming stripped 5 bases from V and 9 bases from J, with 17 bases between. This CDR3 is built from 14 residues. The CDR3 loop reads CASSPMGGAIEQFF. DNA of the CDR3: TGTGCCAGCAGCCCAATGGGGGGGGCGATTGAGCAGTTCTTC.

The chain employs TRBV18 and TRBJ2-3, with 7 bases that match TRBD1. The V gene end was trimmed by 4 bases and the J gene end by 2 bases; junction bases not matched to a gene: 15. Germline V gives CDR1 KGHSH, CDR2 LQKENI. This CDR3 has 18 residues. This CDR3 is CASSRLTGLGGHTDTQYF. The CDR3 nucleotides read TGTGCCAGCTCACGATTGACAGGGTTAGGGGGCCACACAGATACGCAGTATTTT. Together with reference TRBV18 and TRBJ2-3, the CDR3 gives the full variable domain: NAGVMQNPRHLVRRRGQEARLRCSPMKGHSHVYWYRQLPEEGLKFMVYLQKENIIDESGMPKERFSAEFPKEGPSILRIQQVVRGDSAAYFCASSRLTGLGGHTDTQYFGPGTRLTVL.

The rearrangement joins TRBV6-1 to TRBJ1-3; D unresolved. The CDR3 covers 16 residues. CDR1 and CDR2 from the germline V gene are MNHNS and SASEGT. Deletions cut 2 bases from V and 0 bases from J, with 11 bases between. The CDR3: CASSELVGASGNTIYF. The CDR3 DNA follows: TGTGCCAGCAGTGAATTGGTAGGAGCCTCTGGAAACACCATATATTTT.

This clone was recorded once. The chain links TRBV5-6 to TRBJ2-2; tentative D call: TRBD1 (5 bases). CDR3 length: 17 residues. The V end lost 3 bases, the J end lost 2 bases, and 17 bases lay between the germline ends. The germline V gene encodes CDR1 SGHDT and CDR2 YYEEEE. The CDR3 bases are TGTGCCAGCAGCTATTACAGGTTTTCGCACAACACCGGGGAGCTGTTTTTT. Its translation: CASSYYRFSHNTGELFF.

This clone turned up a few times. J is TRBJ1-2 and V is TRBV3-1 (or the pseudogene TRBV3-2); no clear D. The germline gives CDR1 LGHDT, CDR2 YNNKEL (reference sequence). Trimming shortened V by 1 base and J by 5 bases, and 14 bases separated the two germline ends. The CDR3 has 15 residues. The CDR3 reads CASSQGTRAEYGYTF. The CDR3 DNA sequence: TGTGCCAGCAGCCAAGGGACTAGGGCGGAGTATGGCTACACCTTC.